This T cell receptor (beta chain) was captured by sequencing in a study of shared clonotypes between healthy human individuals. On this clone: Its antigen is currently unknown.

General observations from the study: Of the naive CD4 clonotypes, around 5.2% were shared across a handful of donors. An effect of sequencing depth on clonotype sharing among donors was expected.

This CDR3 is built from 13 residues. V lost 8 bases, J lost 5 bases, and 15 bases lay in between. CDR1 is SGHAT and CDR2 is FQNNGV in the germline V gene. The input for sorted-subset replicate PCRs was approximately 190 ng DNA, tens of thousands of T cell genomes. The method was immunoSEQ multiplex PCR; TCRdb's version includes in-frame clones alone and lacks a portion of them. The sample lists approximately 1.4 million clones, roughly 98% occurring once. The sequenced sample consisted of naive CD4+ T cells sorted from blood. Subset: CD45RA+ positively selected. The sequence was obtained from a man in his thirties or forties in good health. The rearrangement uses TRBV11-2 and TRBJ1-1; perhaps TRBD1 as D (6 bases). Here the CDR3 DNA reads TGTGCCAGCTACGGGGGGGCGCGAACTGAAGCTTTCTTT. The encoded protein is CASYGGARTEAFF.